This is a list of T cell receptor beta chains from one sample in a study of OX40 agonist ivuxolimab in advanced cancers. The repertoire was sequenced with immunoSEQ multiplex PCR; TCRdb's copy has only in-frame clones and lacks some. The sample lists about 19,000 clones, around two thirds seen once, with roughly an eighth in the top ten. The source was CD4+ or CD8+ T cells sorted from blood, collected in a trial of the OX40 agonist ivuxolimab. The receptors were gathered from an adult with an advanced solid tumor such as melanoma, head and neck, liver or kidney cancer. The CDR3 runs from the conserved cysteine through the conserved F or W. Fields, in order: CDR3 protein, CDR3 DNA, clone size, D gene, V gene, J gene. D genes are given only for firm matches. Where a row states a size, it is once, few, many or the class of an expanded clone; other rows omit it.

cdr3_aa: CASGGPWGDPNYGYTF
cdr3_nt: TGTGCCAGCGGGGGGCCTTGGGGGGACCCTAACTATGGCTACACCTTC
clone_size: .
d_call: .
v_call: TRBV9
j_call: TRBJ1-2

cdr3_aa: CASSLIPDMGNTDTQYF
cdr3_nt: TGTGCCAGCAGTTTAATACCGGACATGGGGAACACAGATACGCAGTATTTT
clone_size: .
d_call: .
v_call: TRBV28
j_call: TRBJ2-3

cdr3_aa: CAIRQGEGTEAFF
cdr3_nt: TGTGCCATCAGGCAGGGGGAGGGCACTGAAGCTTTCTTT
clone_size: few
d_call: TRBD1
v_call: TRBV10-3
j_call: TRBJ1-1

cdr3_aa: CASSIGGEEYTEAFF
cdr3_nt: TGTGCCAGTAGTATAGGTGGGGAGGAATACACTGAAGCTTTCTTT
clone_size: .
d_call: .
v_call: TRBV19
j_call: TRBJ1-1

cdr3_aa: CASSPDISYEQYF
cdr3_nt: TGTGCCAGCAGCCCCGACATCAGCTACGAGCAGTACTTC
clone_size: .
d_call: .
v_call: TRBV14
j_call: TRBJ2-7

cdr3_aa: CASSWETGNTEAFF
cdr3_nt: TGTGCCAGTAGTTGGGAGACAGGGAATACTGAAGCTTTCTTT
clone_size: once
d_call: TRBD1
v_call: TRBV19
j_call: TRBJ1-1

cdr3_aa: CASSRTGGALEKLFF
cdr3_nt: TGTGCCAGCAGCCGGACAGGGGGCGCGTTAGAAAAACTGTTTTTT
clone_size: few
d_call: TRBD1
v_call: TRBV5-4
j_call: TRBJ1-4

cdr3_aa: CASSLGTGGLYEQYF
cdr3_nt: TGTGCCAGCAGCCTCGGGACAGGGGGCCTGTACGAGCAGTACTTC
clone_size: .
d_call: TRBD1
v_call: TRBV7-2
j_call: TRBJ2-7

cdr3_aa: CASSLTYGGTGELFF
cdr3_nt: TGTGCCAGCAGCTTAACTTATGGGGGAACCGGGGAGCTGTTTTTT
clone_size: once
d_call: .
v_call: TRBV7-9
j_call: TRBJ2-2

cdr3_aa: CASKGDGYTF
cdr3_nt: TGTGCCAGTAAAGGGGATGGCTACACCTTC
clone_size: few
d_call: .
v_call: TRBV19
j_call: TRBJ1-2

cdr3_aa: CASSLGPFTDTQYF
cdr3_nt: TGTGCCAGCAGCTTGGGACCTTTCACAGATACGCAGTATTTT
clone_size: .
d_call: .
v_call: TRBV5-4
j_call: TRBJ2-3

cdr3_aa: CATGGRTNTEAFF
cdr3_nt: TGTGCCACCGGGGGGCGGACGAACACTGAAGCTTTCTTT
clone_size: .
d_call: .
v_call: TRBV25-1
j_call: TRBJ1-1

cdr3_aa: CASSLGVLQDRSGNTIYF
cdr3_nt: TGTGCCAGCAGCTTAGGAGTCCTACAGGACCGCTCTGGAAACACCATATATTTT
clone_size: .
d_call: .
v_call: TRBV7-9
j_call: TRBJ1-3

cdr3_aa: CASSFGRASGSYEQYF
cdr3_nt: TGTGCCAGCAGTTTCGGTAGAGCTAGCGGATCCTACGAGCAGTACTTC
clone_size: few
d_call: TRBD2
v_call: TRBV28
j_call: TRBJ2-7

cdr3_aa: CASSPIAGPPYEQYF
cdr3_nt: TGTGCCAGCAGCCCCATCGCAGGGCCCCCCTACGAGCAGTACTTC
clone_size: once
d_call: .
v_call: TRBV5-4
j_call: TRBJ2-7

cdr3_aa: CASFRPGQGCEQYF
cdr3_nt: TGTGCCAGTTTCCGGCCGGGACAGGGGTGCGAGCAGTACTTC
clone_size: .
d_call: .
v_call: TRBV21-1
j_call: TRBJ2-7

cdr3_aa: CASSHTEQGGGGYTF
cdr3_nt: TGTGCCAGCAGCCACACCGAACAGGGAGGGGGTGGCTACACCTTC
clone_size: .
d_call: .
v_call: TRBV4-2
j_call: TRBJ1-2

cdr3_aa: CASSQSLGDSNQPQHF
cdr3_nt: TGCGCCAGCAGCCAATCCCTGGGGGATAGCAATCAGCCCCAGCATTTT
clone_size: .
d_call: .
v_call: TRBV4-1
j_call: TRBJ1-5

cdr3_aa: CASRWTGASQETQYF
cdr3_nt: TGCGCCAGCAGATGGACAGGGGCCTCCCAAGAGACCCAGTACTTC
clone_size: .
d_call: TRBD1
v_call: TRBV10-2
j_call: TRBJ2-5

cdr3_aa: CASRRPTSGAEQYF
cdr3_nt: TGCGCCAGCAGACGTCCGACTAGCGGGGCCGAGCAGTACTTC
clone_size: many
d_call: TRBD2
v_call: TRBV10-2
j_call: TRBJ2-7

cdr3_aa: CASSLAGTGKYEQYF
cdr3_nt: TGTGCCAGCAGCTTAGCCGGGACAGGGAAGTACGAGCAGTACTTC
clone_size: few
d_call: TRBD1
v_call: TRBV7-9
j_call: TRBJ2-7

cdr3_aa: CASAGASGASDTQYF
cdr3_nt: TGTGCCAGCGCCGGGGCTAGCGGGGCCTCAGATACGCAGTATTTT
clone_size: .
d_call: TRBD2
v_call: TRBV7-9
j_call: TRBJ2-3

cdr3_aa: CASSHDGSNQPQHF
cdr3_nt: TGTGCCAGCAGTCACGACGGTAGCAATCAGCCCCAGCATTTT
clone_size: .
d_call: .
v_call: TRBV27
j_call: TRBJ1-5

cdr3_aa: CASQGFEAFF
cdr3_nt: TGTGCCAGCCAGGGCTTTGAAGCTTTCTTT
clone_size: .
d_call: .
v_call: TRBV6-1
j_call: TRBJ1-1

cdr3_aa: CASSEGTGGTGELFF
cdr3_nt: TGTGCCAGCAGTGAAGGGACAGGGGGCACCGGGGAGCTGTTTTTT
clone_size: .
d_call: TRBD1
v_call: TRBV6-1
j_call: TRBJ2-2

cdr3_aa: CASSGLDGRNYEQYF
cdr3_nt: TGTGCCAGCAGTGGCCTGGACGGGAGGAACTACGAGCAGTACTTC
clone_size: few
d_call: TRBD2
v_call: TRBV28
j_call: TRBJ2-7

cdr3_aa: CASSYDGGGTGELFF
cdr3_nt: TGTGCCAGCAGTTACGATGGGGGCGGGACCGGGGAGCTGTTTTTT
clone_size: few
d_call: .
v_call: TRBV6-5
j_call: TRBJ2-2

cdr3_aa: CASSFSLGTDLHF
cdr3_nt: TGTGCCAGCAGTTTTTCCTTGGGTACAGATCTCCACTTT
clone_size: few
d_call: .
v_call: TRBV27
j_call: TRBJ1-6

cdr3_aa: CASSLGTGGNQPQHF
cdr3_nt: TGTGCCAGCAGCTTAGGTACAGGGGGTAATCAGCCCCAGCATTTT
clone_size: .
d_call: TRBD1
v_call: TRBV13
j_call: TRBJ1-5

cdr3_aa: CASSLLLAGDGYTF
cdr3_nt: TGTGCCAGCAGTTTACTTTTGGCAGGGGACGGCTACACCTTC
clone_size: .
d_call: .
v_call: TRBV28
j_call: TRBJ1-2

cdr3_aa: CASSLGYRNTDTQYF
cdr3_nt: TGTGCCAGCAGCTTAGGTTACAGAAACACAGATACGCAGTATTTT
clone_size: .
d_call: .
v_call: TRBV7-9
j_call: TRBJ2-3

cdr3_aa: CARTGALSTDTQYF
cdr3_nt: TGTGCCAGGACAGGGGCACTTAGCACAGATACGCAGTATTTT
clone_size: .
d_call: TRBD1
v_call: TRBV19
j_call: TRBJ2-3

cdr3_aa: CASSQLHRGEDEKLFF
cdr3_nt: TGTGCCAGCAGCCAACTCCACAGGGGAGAGGATGAAAAACTGTTTTTT
clone_size: once
d_call: TRBD1
v_call: TRBV4-2
j_call: TRBJ1-4

cdr3_aa: CASSLVTGTDAYNEQFF
cdr3_nt: TGTGCCAGCAGCTTAGTAACAGGAACGGACGCCTACAATGAGCAGTTCTTC
clone_size: once
d_call: .
v_call: TRBV7-2
j_call: TRBJ2-1

cdr3_aa: CASSLGANEQYF
cdr3_nt: TGTGCCAGCAGCCTGGGGGCCAACGAGCAGTACTTC
clone_size: .
d_call: .
v_call: TRBV7-9
j_call: TRBJ2-7